These 31 T cell receptor beta chains share one sample of origin, sequenced in a study of blood T cell repertoires in COVID-19. TCRdb's copy holds only in-frame clones and misses some; the assay was immunoSEQ multiplex PCR. The sample shows about 60,000 clones, 70% to 80% of them seen only once. Sequences were obtained from peripheral blood. The receptors stem from an older man with acute or convalescent COVID-19.

The chain joins TRBV6-5 to TRBJ2-1; 8 bases are a match to TRBD2. Germline V lookup: CDR1 MNHEY, CDR2 SVGAGI. Trimming took 6 bases from V and 4 from J; bases not matched to a gene: 8. This CDR3 is built from 15 residues. The CDR3 DNA reads as TGTGCCAGCAGGGACGGCAGCGGGAGTTACAATGAGCAGTTCTTC. This codes for CASRDGSGSYNEQFF.

V is TRBV7-2 and J is TRBJ1-3, with 7 bases that match TRBD1. The ends lost 4 bases at V and 0 bases at J; junction bases unmatched: 3. The length of the CDR3 is 15 residues. Germline V gene sequence: CDR1 SGHTA, CDR2 FQGNSA. The CDR3 spells CASSSDRSSGNTIYF. The CDR3 DNA reads TGTGCCAGCAGCTCGGACAGGTCCTCTGGAAACACCATATATTTT.

The rearrangement links TRBV5-4 to TRBJ2-4, with TRBD2 identical over 8 bases. The CDR3 extends over 16 amino acids. The V gene's germline CDR1 is SGHNT and CDR2 YYREEE (reference sequence). V was clipped by 3 bases and J by 1 base; unmatched bases: 6. This CDR3 reads CASSSGGLRAKNIQYF. The DNA of the CDR3 is TGTGCCAGCAGCTCGGGGGGGCTCCGGGCCAAAAACATTCAGTACTTC.

This chain connects TRBV15 to TRBJ1-3, with 7 bases lining up with TRBD1. Germline assignment: CDR1 LNHNV and CDR2 YYDKDF (reference sequence). This CDR3 contains 18 residues. Trimming at V came to 1 base and at J to 0 bases, leaving 9 bases not matched to a gene. The CDR3 DNA sequence: TGTGCCACCAGCAGAGCCCGGGGTGGGGACAGCTCTGGAAACACCATATATTTT. This translates into CATSRARGGDSSGNTIYF.

This rearrangement joins TRBV28 to TRBJ1-5; 7 bases agree with TRBD1. V was clipped by 5 bases and J by 0 bases; unmatched bases: 7. CDR3 size: 16 residues. Germline assignment: CDR1 MDHEN and CDR2 SYDVKM. Here the CDR3 DNA reads TGTGCCAGCAGTCCTCGACAGGGAACTAGCAATCAGCCCCAGCATTTT. Amino acid sequence: CASSPRQGTSNQPQHF.

This clone was observed a single time. The chain couples TRBV2 to TRBJ1-1; TRBD1 is a possible D gene (5 bases). CDR1 is SNHLY and CDR2 is FYNNEI in the germline V gene. There are 12 residues in the CDR3. V dropped 8 bases and J dropped 10 bases, with 17 bases sitting between them. In DNA form, the CDR3 reads TGTGCCAGCTCTGACCCCAGGGTAGGAGCTTTCTTT. Its protein is CASSDPRVGAFF.

The V and J genes are TRBV4-1 and TRBJ1-4; D might be TRBD1 (5 bases). This CDR3 region has 15 residues. Germline V gene data show CDR1 as MGHRA and CDR2 as YSYEKL. The V end was cut by 1 base, the J end by 3 bases, with 9 bases between. The CDR3 protein is CASSQAGVANEKLFF. CDR3 DNA sequence: TGCGCCAGCAGCCAAGCGGGGGTTGCTAATGAAAAACTGTTTTTT.

The V call is TRBV13, the J call TRBJ2-5, with TRBD1 matching 10 bases. The CDR3 has 14 amino acids. V trimming: 5 bases; J trimming: 3 bases; junction bases outside the gene matches: 3. CDR1 and CDR2 from the germline V gene are PRHDT and FYEKMQ (reference sequence). CDR3 bases: TGTGCCAGCAGCCCGGACAGGGGGGAAGAGACCCAGTACTTC. Its translation: CASSPDRGEETQYF.

DNA of the CDR3: TGTGCCAGCAGTCCCTTAGGGGGCTCTGGAAACACCATATATTTT. This translates into CASSPLGGSGNTIYF. This rearrangement joins TRBV27 to TRBJ1-3; D is perhaps TRBD1 (6 bases). This CDR3 contains 15 residues. The ends were cut back, 5 bases at V and 0 bases at J, with 11 bases in the middle. The germline CDR1 and CDR2 sequences are MNHEY and SMNVEV (reference sequence).

The J gene is TRBJ2-4, the V gene TRBV7-8; 11 bases agree with TRBD1. The CDR3 contains 16 residues. Germline CDR1 is SGHVS and CDR2 is FQNEAQ. Trimming removed 5 bases from V and 0 bases from J; junction bases left unmatched: 3. CDR3 loop: CASSLGQGVAKNIQYF. In DNA, the CDR3 is TGTGCCAGCAGCCTGGGACAGGGGGTAGCCAAAAACATTCAGTACTTC.

J is TRBJ2-1 and V is TRBV7-8, with D perhaps matching TRBD2 (7 bases). The CDR3 extends over 16 amino acids. Germline V gene data show CDR1 as SGHVS and CDR2 as FQNEAQ. V was clipped by 3 bases and J by 0 bases, with 12 bases between them. The CDR3 loop is CASSFGGGVSYNEQFF. As DNA, the CDR3 is TGTGCCAGCAGCTTTGGGGGGGGCGTCTCCTACAATGAGCAGTTCTTC.

The chain links TRBV25-1 to TRBJ2-2; TRBD1 matches at 11 bases. Per germline, CDR1 MGHDK and CDR2 SYGVNS. The V and J ends lost 6 bases and 7 bases, in that order; junction bases with no gene match: 4. This CDR3 contains 14 residues. The CDR3 DNA reads as TGTGCCAGCAGGGACAGGGGGCATGGCGGGGAGCTGTTTTTT. The encoded protein is CASRDRGHGGELFF. Based on the CDR3 plus reference TRBV25-1 and TRBJ2-2, the full variable domain is EADIYQTPRYLVIGTGKKITLECSQTMGHDKMYWYQQDPGMELHLIHYSYGVNSTEKGDLSSESTVSRIRTEHFPLTLESARPSHTSQYLCASRDRGHGGELFFGEGSRLTVL.

The V gene is TRBV10-3, the J gene TRBJ2-2; D might be TRBD2 (6 bases). V lost 2 bases to trimming and J lost 4 bases, with 14 bases between them. The CDR3 covers 16 residues. Looked up from germline, CDR1 is ENHRY and CDR2 is SYGVKD. CDR3 amino acids: CAISELLGGSTGELFF. CDR3 nucleotide sequence: TGTGCCATCAGTGAGCTTTTGGGGGGATCCACCGGGGAGCTGTTTTTT.

This clone was detected only a few times. The J gene is TRBJ2-7, the V gene TRBV10-1; a possible D gene is TRBD2 (6 bases). Germline V gene data show CDR1 as WNHNN and CDR2 as SYGVQD (reference sequence). Between the trimmed V and J ends, which lost 2 bases and 5 bases, there was a span of 10 bases. The CDR3 is 13 amino acids. Written as DNA, the CDR3 is TGCGCCAGCAGTGAGCGGGGGACCGACGAGCAGTACTTC. Amino acid sequence: CASSERGTDEQYF.

The chain carries TRBV10-3 and TRBJ1-5, with 8 bases aligning to TRBD1. This CDR3 region has 14 residues. Trimming at V came to 4 bases and at J to 5 bases, leaving 4 bases not matched to a gene. In germline, CDR1 is ENHRY, CDR2 SYGVKD. CDR3 sequence (DNA): TGTGCCATCAGTGGCGGACAGGGTGATCAGCCCCAGCATTTT. Its protein product is CAISGGQGDQPQHF.

The CDR3 sequence is CASNPITGLGTEAFF. The CDR3 DNA reads TGCGCCAGCAACCCCATTACAGGGCTTGGCACTGAAGCTTTCTTT. The V call is TRBV5-1, the J call TRBJ1-1; tentatively, D is TRBD1 (6 bases). Germline CDR1 reads SGHRS; CDR2 reads YFSETQ. The CDR3 spans 15 residues. The V and J ends lost 6 bases and 4 bases respectively, with 19 bases between them. The whole variable domain, filled in from reference TRBV5-1 and TRBJ1-1, reads KAGVTQTPRYLIKTRGQQVTLSCSPISGHRSVSWYQQTPGQGLQFLFEYFSETQRNKGNFPGRFSGRQFSNSRSEMNVSTLELGDSALYLCASNPITGLGTEAFFGQGTRLTVV.

Only one count was recorded for this clone. The rearrangement links TRBV7-3 to TRBJ2-3; tentatively, D is TRBD2 (6 bases). The CDR3 loop spans 14 amino acids. The germline V gene encodes CDR1 SGHTA and CDR2 FQGTGA. Deletions cut 7 bases from V and 5 bases from J, with 16 bases between. The CDR3 DNA sequence: TGTGCCAGCACCTCCCCCGGGAGTGAAGATACGCAGTATTTT. Protein: CASTSPGSEDTQYF.

V gene TRBV30 combines with J gene TRBJ1-2, with 7 bases fitting TRBD1. Germline V gene lookup returns CDR1 GTSNPN and CDR2 SVGIG (reference sequence). V shed 3 bases, J shed 6 bases, and the junction held 7 bases outside the gene matches. There are 13 residues in the CDR3. The CDR3 DNA is TGTGCCTGGAGAGGGGGCGGAACTAATGGCTACACCTTC. This codes for CAWRGGGTNGYTF. The full variable domain, completed using reference TRBV30 and TRBJ1-2, is SQTIHQWPATLVQPVGSPLSLECTVEGTSNPNLYWYRQAAGRGLQLLFYSVGIGQISSEVPQNLSASRPQDRQFILSSKKLLLSDSGFYLCAWRGGGTNGYTFGSGTRLTVV.

The gene calls are TRBV5-1 and TRBJ1-2, with a possible D match to TRBD1 (6 bases). Germline V gene lookup returns CDR1 SGHRS and CDR2 YFSETQ. The CDR3 has 14 amino acids. Trimming stripped 2 bases from V and 2 bases from J, with 10 bases between. Here the CDR3 DNA reads TGCGCCAGCAGCTTTGGACAGATGAACTATGGCTACACCTTC. Translated, it gives CASSFGQMNYGYTF.

The CDR3 protein is CASSRLGTDTQYF. CDR3 bases: TGTGCCAGCAGCAGACTCGGCACAGATACGCAGTATTTT. This rearrangement joins TRBV3-1 (or the pseudogene TRBV3-2) to TRBJ2-3; no definite D call. V lost 5 bases to trimming and J lost 1 base, with 7 bases between them. Germline lookup yields CDR1 LGHDT and CDR2 YNNKEL (reference sequence). CDR3 length: 13 amino acids.

This clone was observed a few times. The chain employs TRBV15 and TRBJ1-5, with TRBD1 matching 8 bases. The CDR3 covers 14 residues. Germline values: CDR1 LNHNV, CDR2 YYDKDF (reference sequence). Trimming at V came to 3 bases and at J to 7 bases, leaving 5 bases not matched to a gene. CDR3 coding DNA: TGTGCCACCAGCAGGGGGACAGGCCGCCAGCCCCAGCATTTT. Protein: CATSRGTGRQPQHF.

This clone was counted only a few times. The genes are TRBV2 and TRBJ1-1; D not certain. The length of the CDR3 is 11 residues. Trimming removed 6 bases from V and 2 bases from J, with 4 bases in between. Germline V gives CDR1 SNHLY, CDR2 FYNNEI. CDR3 residues: CASRLNTEAFF. The CDR3 region has the DNA TGTGCCAGCAGACTAAACACTGAAGCTTTCTTT.

V usage is TRBV29-1 and J usage is TRBJ1-2; D remains unclear. CDR1 is SQVTM, CDR2 ANQGSEA, per germline. V was pared by 6 bases and J by 7 bases, with 12 bases between. The CDR3 has 11 residues. In DNA, the CDR3 is TGCAGCGTGGGTCCCGGGAGTGGCTACACCTTC. This encodes CSVGPGSGYTF.

This clone was found a few times. V is TRBV13 and J is TRBJ2-2; possibly TRBD2 for D (6 bases). Trimming removed 5 bases from V and 0 bases from J, with 13 bases in between. The CDR3 sequence is 16 residues long. Germline V lookup: CDR1 PRHDT, CDR2 FYEKMQ (reference sequence). The CDR3 protein is CASSPPGEANTGELFF. In DNA form, the CDR3 reads TGTGCCAGCAGCCCTCCGGGGGAGGCGAACACCGGGGAGCTGTTTTTT.

The V and J genes are TRBV19 and TRBJ1-6; tentatively, D is TRBD1 (5 bases). CDR3 length equals 14 residues. V was pared by 3 bases and J by 9 bases, with 12 bases between. CDR1 and CDR2 (germline): LNHDA, SQIVND (reference sequence). Written as DNA, the CDR3 is TGTGCCAGTAGTATTGAGGTCAGGGCTTCACCCCTCCACTTT. Translating gives CASSIEVRASPLHF.

The V gene is TRBV25-1, the J gene TRBJ1-6, with D hard to call. CDR1 and CDR2 (germline): MGHDK, SYGVNS. V lost 3 bases to trimming and J lost 9 bases, with 3 bases between them. This CDR3 has 11 amino acids. The DNA of the CDR3 is TGTGCCAGCAGTGACGGTTCACCCCTCCACTTT. Protein: CASSDGSPLHF.

This clone was detected once. The CDR3 DNA sequence: TGCGCCAGCAGCTTGAAGGGGGATACGCAGTATTTT. It is translated as CASSLKGDTQYF. This chain connects TRBV5-1 to TRBJ2-3; the D gene is possibly TRBD1 (5 bases). Looked up from germline, CDR1 is SGHRS and CDR2 is YFSETQ. This CDR3 contains 12 residues. Trimming took off 1 base at V and 6 bases at J, with 6 bases between the two ends.

This clone was seen a single time. V and J are TRBV7-9 and TRBJ1-1; 7 bases map to TRBD1. Germline trimming cut 7 bases from V and 5 bases from J; bases unmatched to any gene: 13. This CDR3 comprises 15 residues. Germline CDR1 is SEHNR and CDR2 is FQNEAQ (reference sequence). The CDR3 sequence: CASTPRGDARTEAFF. CDR3 coding DNA: TGTGCCAGCACGCCCAGGGGGGACGCTAGGACTGAAGCTTTCTTT.

This clone has a handful of counts. The genes are TRBV7-9 and TRBJ2-1; 11 nucleotides align to TRBD2. The CDR3 length is 15 residues. The trim removed 5 bases at V and 7 bases at J, leaving 7 bases unmatched. Germline CDR1 is SEHNR and CDR2 is FQNEAQ (reference sequence). The chain's CDR3 is CASSRGTSGSNEQFF. The CDR3 DNA is TGTGCCAGCAGCCGGGGGACTAGCGGTTCTAATGAGCAGTTCTTC.

V gene TRBV5-6 combines with J gene TRBJ1-6, with 10 bases lining up with TRBD1. The length of the CDR3 is 17 residues. The V segment lost 4 bases and the J segment 3 bases; nucleotides outside the gene matches: 7. Germline lookup yields CDR1 SGHDT and CDR2 YYEEEE. The chain's CDR3 is CASSPGTGALYNSPLHF. CDR3 nucleotide sequence: TGTGCCAGCAGCCCGGGGACAGGGGCCCTCTATAATTCACCCCTCCACTTT.

This clone has a single count. The chain couples TRBV2 to TRBJ2-1; the D is unclear. CDR3 length: 15 residues. The germline V and J ends were trimmed by 2 bases and 6 bases, with 14 bases remaining between them. CDR1 and CDR2 (germline): SNHLY, FYNNEI. CDR3 protein: CASSENNAASNEQFF. The CDR3 DNA follows: TGTGCCAGCAGTGAAAATAACGCGGCAAGCAATGAGCAGTTCTTC.